This TCR beta chain was observed in a study of OX40 agonist ivuxolimab in advanced cancers. Study background: A mean age of approximately 64 years, range about 20 to 90, was recorded, and approximately 80% were male.

Some clones are missing from TCRdb's copy, which holds only in-frame ones; the method was immunoSEQ multiplex PCR. The sample carries about 96,000 clones, 84% recorded once. The study, taken as a whole, reports: In CD8+ T cells, expanded clones were on average more numerous than in CD4+.

Trimming shortened V by 3 bases and J by 7 bases, and 12 bases separated the two germline ends. The CDR3 has 14 residues. Germline-derived CDR1 and CDR2 are KGHSH and LQKENI. On this clone: Its antigen is currently unknown.

This rearrangement joins TRBV18 to TRBJ1-4, with no clear D. The sequence derives from an adult with an advanced solid tumor such as melanoma, head and neck, liver or kidney cancer. The source material was CD4+ or CD8+ T cells sorted from blood, sampled in a trial of the OX40 agonist ivuxolimab. This CDR3 reads CASSPGGFGEKLFF. In DNA, the CDR3 is TGTGCCAGCTCACCTGGCGGATTCGGTGAAAAACTGTTTTTT. The variable domain in full, completed from reference TRBV18 and TRBJ1-4, reads NAGVMQNPRHLVRRRGQEARLRCSPMKGHSHVYWYRQLPEEGLKFMVYLQKENIIDESGMPKERFSAEFPKEGPSILRIQQVVRGDSAAYFCASSPGGFGEKLFFGSGTQLSVL.